The clone carrying this T cell receptor (beta chain) was picked up many times. Its cognate antigen is unknown. The CDR3 covers 16 residues. CDR1 and CDR2 (germline): SGHNT, YENEEA. V gave up 3 bases and J gave up 6 bases; unmatched junction bases: 7. This record belongs to a study of T cell repertoires in cytomegalovirus infection. For the study at large: HLA-B-restricted CMV epitopes that are well studied, plus recently identified HLA-C-restricted ones, were used by the study. Carrying CMV and the relevant HLA type showed in public TCR beta signatures.

Each CDR3 protein is one row after TCRdb ran MiXCR on the reads. Found here are roughly 990,000 distinct CDR3 sequences, roughly 30% of them singletons; the top ten hold around 15%. General study points: CMV-specific TCR beta clonotypes restricted by HLA-C dominated the ex vivo response. Public TCR beta family frequency separated CMV-and-HLA carriers, including in an independent cohort.

The clonotype was recovered from a human donor in good health (CMV status not recorded). Some clones in this sample may be carry-over from other donors' samples. The rearrangement uses TRBV11-3 and TRBJ2-2; 10 bases map to TRBD1. The sequences come from cultured CD8+ T cells from PBMCs, collected from culture after CMV antigen stimulation. The CDR3 region is CASSLRDRGQPGELFF. CDR3 sequence (DNA): TGTGCCAGCAGCTTGAGGGACAGGGGCCAACCCGGGGAGCTGTTTTTT.